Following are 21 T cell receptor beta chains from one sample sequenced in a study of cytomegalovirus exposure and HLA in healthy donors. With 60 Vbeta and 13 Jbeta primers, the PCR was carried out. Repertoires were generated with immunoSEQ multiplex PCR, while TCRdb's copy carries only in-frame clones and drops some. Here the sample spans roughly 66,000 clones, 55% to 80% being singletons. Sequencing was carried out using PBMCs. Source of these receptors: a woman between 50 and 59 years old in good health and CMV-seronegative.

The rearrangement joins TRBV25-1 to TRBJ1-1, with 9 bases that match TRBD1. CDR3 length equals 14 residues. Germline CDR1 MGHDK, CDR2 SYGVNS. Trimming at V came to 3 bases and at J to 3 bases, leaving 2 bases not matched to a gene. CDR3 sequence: CASSDGQGYTEAFF. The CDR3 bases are TGTGCCAGCAGTGATGGACAGGGGTACACTGAAGCTTTCTTT.

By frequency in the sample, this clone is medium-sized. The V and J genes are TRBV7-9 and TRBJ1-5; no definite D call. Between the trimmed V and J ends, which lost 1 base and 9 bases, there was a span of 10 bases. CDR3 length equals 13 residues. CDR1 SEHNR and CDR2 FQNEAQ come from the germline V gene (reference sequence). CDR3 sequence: CASSLESGRPQHF. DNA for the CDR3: TGTGCCAGCAGCTTAGAGAGCGGTCGGCCCCAGCATTTT.

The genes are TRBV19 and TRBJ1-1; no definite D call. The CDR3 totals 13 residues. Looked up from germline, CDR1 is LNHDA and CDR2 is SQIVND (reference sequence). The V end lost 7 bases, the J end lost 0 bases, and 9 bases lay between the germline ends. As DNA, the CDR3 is TGTGCCAGTATGGGCAGCATGAACACTGAAGCTTTCTTT. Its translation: CASMGSMNTEAFF. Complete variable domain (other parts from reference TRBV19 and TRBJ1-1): DGGITQSPKYLFRKEGQNVTLSCEQNLNHDAMYWYRQDPGQGLRLIYYSQIVNDFQKGDIAEGYSVSREKKESFPLTVTSAQKNPTAFYLCASMGSMNTEAFFGQGTRLTVV.

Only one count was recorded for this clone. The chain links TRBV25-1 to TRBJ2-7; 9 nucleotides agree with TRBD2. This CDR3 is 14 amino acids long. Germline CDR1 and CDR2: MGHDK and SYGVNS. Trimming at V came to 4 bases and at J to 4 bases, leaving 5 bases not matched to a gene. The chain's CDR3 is CASSGAGGQYEQYF. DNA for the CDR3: TGTGCCAGCAGTGGTGCGGGAGGGCAGTACGAGCAGTACTTC.

The CDR3 DNA reads TGCGCCAGCAGCGCCCGGGGAGCTGATAGTGAAAAACTGTTTTTT. Translating it yields CASSARGADSEKLFF. The rearrangement uses TRBV5-1 and TRBJ1-4; D unclear. The CDR3 runs to 15 residues. Trimming took 4 bases from V and 7 from J, leaving 17 bases between them. The V gene's germline CDR1 is SGHRS and CDR2 YFSETQ.

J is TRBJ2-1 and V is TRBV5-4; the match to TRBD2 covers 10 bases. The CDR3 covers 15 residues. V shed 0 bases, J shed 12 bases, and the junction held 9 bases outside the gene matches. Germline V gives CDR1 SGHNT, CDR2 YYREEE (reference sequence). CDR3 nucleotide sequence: TGTGCCAGCAGCTTGGTGGGGCTAGCGGGAGAACGGCAGTTCTTC. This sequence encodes CASSLVGLAGERQFF.

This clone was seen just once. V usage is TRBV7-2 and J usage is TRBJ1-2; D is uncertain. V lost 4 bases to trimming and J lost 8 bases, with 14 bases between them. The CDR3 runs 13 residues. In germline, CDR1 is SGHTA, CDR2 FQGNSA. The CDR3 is CASSSLTIEGYTF. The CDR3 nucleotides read TGTGCCAGCAGCTCGCTTACTATTGAGGGCTACACCTTC.

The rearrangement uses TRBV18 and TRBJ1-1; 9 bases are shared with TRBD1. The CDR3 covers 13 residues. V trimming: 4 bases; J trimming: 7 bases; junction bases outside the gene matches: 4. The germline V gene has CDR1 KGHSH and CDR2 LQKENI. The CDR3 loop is CASSRDREGEAFF. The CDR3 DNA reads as TGTGCCAGCTCACGGGACAGGGAGGGTGAAGCTTTCTTT.

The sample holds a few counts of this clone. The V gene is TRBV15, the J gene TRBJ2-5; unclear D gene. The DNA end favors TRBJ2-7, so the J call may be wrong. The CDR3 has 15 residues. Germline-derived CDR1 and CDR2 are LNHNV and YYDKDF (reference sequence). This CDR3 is CATSRLLEKTYEQYF. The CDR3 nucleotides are TGTGCCACCAGCAGGCTCCTAGAAAAGACCTACGAGCAGTACTTC.

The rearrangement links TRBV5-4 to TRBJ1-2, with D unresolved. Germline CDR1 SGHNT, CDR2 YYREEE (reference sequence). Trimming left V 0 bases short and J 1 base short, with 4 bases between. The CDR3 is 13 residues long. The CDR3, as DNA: TGTGCCAGCAGCTTGGACAGTAACTATGGCTACACCTTC. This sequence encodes CASSLDSNYGYTF.

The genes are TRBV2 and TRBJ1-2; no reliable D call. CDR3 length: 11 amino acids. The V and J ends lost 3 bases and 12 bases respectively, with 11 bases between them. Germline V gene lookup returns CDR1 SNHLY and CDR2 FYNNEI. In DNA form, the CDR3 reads TGTGCCAGCAGTGAGTCCAGACTAAACACCTTC. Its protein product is CASSESRLNTF.

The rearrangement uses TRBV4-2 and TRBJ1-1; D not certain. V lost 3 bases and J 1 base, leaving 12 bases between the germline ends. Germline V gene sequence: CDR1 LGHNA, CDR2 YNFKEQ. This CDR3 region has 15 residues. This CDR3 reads CASSQGRSRNTEAFF. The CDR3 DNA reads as TGTGCCAGCAGCCAGGGCCGTAGTCGGAACACTGAAGCTTTCTTT.

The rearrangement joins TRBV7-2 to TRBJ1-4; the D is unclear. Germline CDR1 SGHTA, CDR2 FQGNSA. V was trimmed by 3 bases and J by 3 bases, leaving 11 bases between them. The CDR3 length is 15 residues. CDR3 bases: TGTGCCAGCAGCTTCAATGGGCTATCTAATGAAAAACTGTTTTTT. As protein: CASSFNGLSNEKLFF.

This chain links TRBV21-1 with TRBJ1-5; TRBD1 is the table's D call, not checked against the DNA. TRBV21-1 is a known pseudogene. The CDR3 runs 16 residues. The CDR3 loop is CASSKGQGDAYQPQHF. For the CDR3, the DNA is TGTGCCAGCAGCAAGGGACAGGGGGACGCCTATCAGCCCCAGCATTTT.

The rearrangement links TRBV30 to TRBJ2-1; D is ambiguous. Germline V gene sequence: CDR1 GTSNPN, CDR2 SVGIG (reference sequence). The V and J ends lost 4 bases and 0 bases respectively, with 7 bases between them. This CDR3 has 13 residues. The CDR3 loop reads CAWNPGSYNEQFF. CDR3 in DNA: TGTGCCTGGAATCCGGGCTCCTACAATGAGCAGTTCTTC.

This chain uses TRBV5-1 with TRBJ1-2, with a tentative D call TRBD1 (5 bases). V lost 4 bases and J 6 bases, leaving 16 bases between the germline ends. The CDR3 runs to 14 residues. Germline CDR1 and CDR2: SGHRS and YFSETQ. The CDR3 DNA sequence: TGCGCCAGCAGCCCGTCCGGGGGGACGGATGGCTACACCTTC. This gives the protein CASSPSGGTDGYTF.

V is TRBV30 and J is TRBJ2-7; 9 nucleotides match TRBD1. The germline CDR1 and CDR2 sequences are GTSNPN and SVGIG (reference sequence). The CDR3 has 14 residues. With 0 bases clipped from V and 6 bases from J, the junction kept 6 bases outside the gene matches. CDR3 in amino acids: CAWSVVGQGFEQYF. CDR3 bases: TGTGCCTGGAGTGTTGTGGGACAGGGCTTCGAGCAGTACTTC.

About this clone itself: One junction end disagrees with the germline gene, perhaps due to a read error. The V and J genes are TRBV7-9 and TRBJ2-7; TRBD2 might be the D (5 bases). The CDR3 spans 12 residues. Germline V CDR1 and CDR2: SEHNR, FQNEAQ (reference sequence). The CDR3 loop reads CASSSGFYVQYF. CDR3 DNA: TGTGCCAGCAGCTCGGGGTTCTACGTGCAGTACTTC. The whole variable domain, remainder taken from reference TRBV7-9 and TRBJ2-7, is DTGVSQNPRHKITKRGQNVTFRCDPISEHNRLYWYRQTLGQGPEFLTYFQNEAQLEKSRLLSDRFSAERPKGSFSTLEIQRTEQGDSAMYLCASSSGFYVQYFGPGTRLTVT.

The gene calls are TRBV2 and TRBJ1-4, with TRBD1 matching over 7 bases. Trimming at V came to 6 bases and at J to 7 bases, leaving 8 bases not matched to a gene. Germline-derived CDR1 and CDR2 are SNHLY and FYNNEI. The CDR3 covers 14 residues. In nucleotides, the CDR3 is TGTGCCAGCAGCCCTGACAGGGCGGGTGAAAAACTGTTTTTT. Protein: CASSPDRAGEKLFF.

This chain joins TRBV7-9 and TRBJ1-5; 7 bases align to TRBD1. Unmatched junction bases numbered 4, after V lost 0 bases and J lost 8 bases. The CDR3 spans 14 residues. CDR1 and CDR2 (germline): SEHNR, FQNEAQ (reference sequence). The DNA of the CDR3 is TGTGCCAGCAGCTTAGCAGGGGGCGCGGAGCCCCAGCATTTT. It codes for CASSLAGGAEPQHF. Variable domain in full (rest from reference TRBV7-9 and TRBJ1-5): DTGVSQNPRHKITKRGQNVTFRCDPISEHNRLYWYRQTLGQGPEFLTYFQNEAQLEKSRLLSDRFSAERPKGSFSTLEIQRTEQGDSAMYLCASSLAGGAEPQHFGDGTRLSIL.

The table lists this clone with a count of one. The CDR3 loop reads CASSFVTGQETQYF. The CDR3, as DNA: TGTGCCAGCAGCTTTGTGACAGGGCAAGAGACCCAGTACTTC. The chain carries TRBV5-6 and TRBJ2-5; 7 bases map to TRBD1. Germline CDR1 reads SGHDT; CDR2 reads YYEEEE. The CDR3 totals 14 residues. V gave up 2 bases and J gave up 2 bases; unmatched junction bases: 3.